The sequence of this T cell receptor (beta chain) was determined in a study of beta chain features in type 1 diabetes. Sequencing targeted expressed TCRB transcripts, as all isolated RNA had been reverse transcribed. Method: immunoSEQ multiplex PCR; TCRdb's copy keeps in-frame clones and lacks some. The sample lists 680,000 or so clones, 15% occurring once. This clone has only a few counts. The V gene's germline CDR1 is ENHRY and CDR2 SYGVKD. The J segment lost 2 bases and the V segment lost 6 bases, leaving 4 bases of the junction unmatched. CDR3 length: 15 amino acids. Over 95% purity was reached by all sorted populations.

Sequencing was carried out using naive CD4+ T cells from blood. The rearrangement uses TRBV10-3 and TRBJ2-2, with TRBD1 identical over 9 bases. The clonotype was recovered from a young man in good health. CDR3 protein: CAISRQGDNTGELFF. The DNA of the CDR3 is TGTGCCATCAGCCGACAGGGGGACAACACCGGGGAGCTGTTTTTT.